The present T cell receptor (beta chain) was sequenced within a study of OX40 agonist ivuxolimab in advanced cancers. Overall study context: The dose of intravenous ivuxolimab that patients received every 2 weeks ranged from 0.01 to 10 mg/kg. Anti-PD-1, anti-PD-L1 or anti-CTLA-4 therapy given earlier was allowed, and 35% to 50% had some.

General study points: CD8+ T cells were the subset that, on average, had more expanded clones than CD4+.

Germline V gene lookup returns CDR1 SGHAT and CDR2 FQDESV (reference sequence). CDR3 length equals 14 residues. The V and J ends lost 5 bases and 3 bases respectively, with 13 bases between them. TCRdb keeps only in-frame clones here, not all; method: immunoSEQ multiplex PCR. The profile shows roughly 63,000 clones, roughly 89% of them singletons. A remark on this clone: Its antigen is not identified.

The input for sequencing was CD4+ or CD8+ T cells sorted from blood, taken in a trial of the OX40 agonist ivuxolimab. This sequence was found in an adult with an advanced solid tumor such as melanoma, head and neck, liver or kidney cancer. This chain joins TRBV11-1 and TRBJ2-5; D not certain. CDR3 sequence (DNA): TGTGCCAGCAGCGACATGAGAGGTGAAGAGACCCAGTACTTC. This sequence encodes CASSDMRGEETQYF. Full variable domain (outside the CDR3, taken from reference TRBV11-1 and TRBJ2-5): EAEVAQSPRYKITEKSQAVAFWCDPISGHATLYWYRQILGQGPELLVQFQDESVVDDSQLPKDRFSAERLKGVDSTLKIQPAELGDSAMYLCASSDMRGEETQYFGPGTRLLVL.